This T cell receptor beta chain was sequenced for a study of control samples from healthy donors and cancer patients. CDR1 is SGHRS, CDR2 YFSETQ, per germline. This CDR3 comprises 16 residues. The V and J ends lost 0 bases and 3 bases, in that order; junction bases with no gene match: 7. Generated by immunoSEQ multiplex PCR, the TCRdb table keeps only in-frame clones and is missing some. The repertoire holds 180,000 or so clones, with about nine tenths as singletons. This receptor was taken from a woman aged 30 to 39 in good health. The material sequenced was blood. The V gene is TRBV5-1, the J gene TRBJ2-3, with 7 bases lining up with TRBD2. CDR3 sequence reads: CASSLGGGSRTDTQYF. Written as DNA, the CDR3 is TGCGCCAGCAGCTTGGGTGGCGGGAGTCGGACAGATACGCAGTATTTT.